This section outlines one T cell receptor beta chain sequence together with its context. TCRdb reworked the 5' RACE reads into one entry per CDR3 protein, no DNA. The listing contains nearly 450,000 distinct CDR3 sequences. The sample belongs to a study of monozygotic twins with inflammatory bowel disease. Germline-derived CDR1 and CDR2 are SNHLY and FYNNEI. This CDR3 comprises 15 residues. The receptor's source is a human donor with ulcerative colitis or Crohn's disease, or a healthy co-twin of an affected twin (not recorded which). The chain has TRBV2 and TRBJ2-1. Sequencing input: blood. The CDR3: CASSGPQKGMWEQFF. Full variable domain (remainder filled in from reference TRBV2 and TRBJ2-1): EPEVTQTPSHQVTQMGQEVILRCVPISNHLYFYWYRQILGQKVEFLVSFYNNEISEKSEIFDDQFSVERPDGSNFTLKIRSTKLEDSAMYFCASSGPQKGMWEQFFGPGTRLTVL.